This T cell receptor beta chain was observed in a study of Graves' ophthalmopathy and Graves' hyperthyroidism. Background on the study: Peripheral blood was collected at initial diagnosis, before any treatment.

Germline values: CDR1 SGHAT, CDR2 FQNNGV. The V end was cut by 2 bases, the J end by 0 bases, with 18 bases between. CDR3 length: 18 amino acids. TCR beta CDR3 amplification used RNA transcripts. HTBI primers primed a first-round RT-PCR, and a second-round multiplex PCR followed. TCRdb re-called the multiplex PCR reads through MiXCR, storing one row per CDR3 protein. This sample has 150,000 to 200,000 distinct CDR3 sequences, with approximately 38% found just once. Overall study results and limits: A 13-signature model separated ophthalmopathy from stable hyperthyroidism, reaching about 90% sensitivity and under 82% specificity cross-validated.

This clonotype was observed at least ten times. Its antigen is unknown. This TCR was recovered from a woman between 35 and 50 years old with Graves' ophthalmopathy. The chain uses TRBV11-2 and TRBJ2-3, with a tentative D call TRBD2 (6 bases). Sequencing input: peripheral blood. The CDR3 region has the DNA TGTGCCAGCAGCTTATATGCGAGGGACTTTGCTAGCACAGATACGCAGTATTTT. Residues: CASSLYARDFASTDTQYF.